This T cell receptor beta chain was sequenced during a study of T cell responses to AZD1222 COVID-19 vaccine. Study observations and caveats: Once two AZD1222 doses were given, Spike-specific TCR breadth and depth went up. No day 14 peak samples; only post-peak repertoires were characterized. Nearly half of spike-specific TCRs reportedly go after variant regions that carry no mutations.

This CDR3 spans 14 amino acids. CDR1 is GTSNPN, CDR2 SVGIG, per germline (reference sequence). The ends were cut back, 0 bases at V and 7 bases at J, with 16 bases in the middle. Generated by immunoSEQ multiplex PCR, the TCRdb table keeps only in-frame clones and is missing some. Found here are 90,000 to 120,000 clones, about nine tenths of them singletons; the top ten hold 3.1%. Remarks on this clone: Antigen: not known.

The specimen was peripheral blood, collected on day 0 of MenACWY control vaccination. The chain employs TRBV30 and TRBJ2-7; D gene ambiguous. The clonotype comes from an adult in good health. The CDR3 sequence: CAWSVDDTYSEQYF. The CDR3 DNA reads as TGTGCCTGGAGTGTAGACGACACGTACTCGGAGCAGTACTTC.